Listed below are T cell receptor beta chains from one sample, sequenced in a study of CD8+ T cells in alopecia areata. Profiled with immunoSEQ multiplex PCR; TCRdb holds only in-frame clones, not every one. In the table there are around 210,000 clones, roughly 56% of which are singletons. The sample comprised CD8+ T cells sorted from blood. These receptors came from a human donor in good health. CDR3s leave out the opening cysteine and the closing phenylalanine or tryptophan. The D gene is left open where the match is weak. For some rows the clone size is stated as once, few or many, or as a class when expanded; others skip it.

J gene: TRBJ1-2
D gene: TRBD1
clone size: NA
V gene: TRBV29-1
CDR3 protein: SVEGYRGDYGYT

J gene: TRBJ1-5
D gene: NA
clone size: few
V gene: TRBV2
CDR3 protein: ASSEPGGGYQPQH

J gene: TRBJ2-1
D gene: TRBD2
clone size: NA
V gene: TRBV5-1
CDR3 protein: ASSLALAGEVGDEQF

J gene: TRBJ2-2
D gene: NA
clone size: few
V gene: TRBV23-1
CDR3 protein: ASFRGELF

J gene: TRBJ1-6
D gene: NA
clone size: NA
V gene: TRBV6-5
CDR3 protein: ASSYGGSASPLH

J gene: TRBJ2-6
D gene: NA
clone size: NA
V gene: TRBV30
CDR3 protein: AWSGGANVLT

J gene: TRBJ2-7
D gene: NA
clone size: NA
V gene: TRBV5-1
CDR3 protein: ASSVRTPLYEQY

J gene: TRBJ1-2
D gene: TRBD1
clone size: few
V gene: TRBV6-1
CDR3 protein: ASSLGQGAYGYT

J gene: TRBJ2-5
D gene: NA
clone size: once
V gene: TRBV4-1
CDR3 protein: ASSQEVGSAEETQY

J gene: TRBJ1-5
D gene: TRBD1
clone size: NA
V gene: TRBV7-9
CDR3 protein: ASSSTGGSNQPQH

J gene: TRBJ1-2
D gene: NA
clone size: NA
V gene: TRBV29-1
CDR3 protein: SVEGDYGYT

J gene: TRBJ2-1
D gene: TRBD1
clone size: few
V gene: TRBV7-9
CDR3 protein: ASSLGTALHNEQF

J gene: TRBJ2-7
D gene: NA
clone size: NA
V gene: TRBV29-1
CDR3 protein: SVGREGPYEQY

J gene: TRBJ2-1
D gene: TRBD2
clone size: NA
V gene: TRBV2
CDR3 protein: ASSDFRGGTYNEQF

J gene: TRBJ1-1
D gene: NA
clone size: NA
V gene: TRBV29-1
CDR3 protein: SVEGQGLNTEAF

J gene: TRBJ1-6
D gene: TRBD1
clone size: many
V gene: TRBV7-9
CDR3 protein: ASSWGQDNSPLH

J gene: TRBJ1-5
D gene: NA
clone size: once
V gene: TRBV2
CDR3 protein: ASSGGSGSNQPQH

J gene: TRBJ2-1
D gene: TRBD2
clone size: NA
V gene: TRBV6-5
CDR3 protein: ASRGLASYNEQF

J gene: TRBJ2-5
D gene: NA
clone size: NA
V gene: TRBV15
CDR3 protein: ATSMYRETQY

J gene: TRBJ1-1
D gene: NA
clone size: few
V gene: TRBV30
CDR3 protein: AWQYTEAF

J gene: TRBJ2-1
D gene: NA
clone size: NA
V gene: TRBV6-5
CDR3 protein: ASSYSIGSHEQF

J gene: TRBJ2-1
D gene: NA
clone size: few
V gene: TRBV15
CDR3 protein: ATSRDTQHNEQF

J gene: TRBJ1-2
D gene: NA
clone size: NA
V gene: TRBV29-1
CDR3 protein: SVWGPIQGGYGYT

J gene: TRBJ2-3
D gene: NA
clone size: NA
V gene: TRBV2
CDR3 protein: ASSELGGTDTQY

J gene: TRBJ1-2
D gene: NA
clone size: NA
V gene: TRBV5-6
CDR3 protein: ASSLDNLYGYT

J gene: TRBJ2-5
D gene: TRBD2
clone size: NA
V gene: TRBV9
CDR3 protein: ASSPSSRGGQETQY

J gene: TRBJ1-2
D gene: NA
clone size: NA
V gene: TRBV6-6
CDR3 protein: ASSYSKLGYT

J gene: TRBJ2-3
D gene: TRBD1
clone size: NA
V gene: TRBV5-1
CDR3 protein: ASSDTGGGGDTQY

J gene: TRBJ2-6
D gene: TRBD1
clone size: few
V gene: TRBV11-2
CDR3 protein: ASSTDPGQGKTGANVLT

J gene: TRBJ1-2
D gene: NA
clone size: NA
V gene: TRBV2
CDR3 protein: ATLRPGDGYT

J gene: TRBJ2-7
D gene: TRBD1
clone size: NA
V gene: TRBV5-1
CDR3 protein: ASSTAGTDSPQY

J gene: TRBJ2-1
D gene: NA
clone size: NA
V gene: TRBV2
CDR3 protein: ASSGWVVDEQF

J gene: TRBJ1-6
D gene: TRBD1
clone size: once
V gene: TRBV7-9
CDR3 protein: ASSPGTGEPPLH

J gene: TRBJ1-1
D gene: NA
clone size: NA
V gene: TRBV27
CDR3 protein: ASSLEGQTEAF

J gene: TRBJ2-3
D gene: NA
clone size: NA
V gene: TRBV5-6
CDR3 protein: ASSLLDYTQY